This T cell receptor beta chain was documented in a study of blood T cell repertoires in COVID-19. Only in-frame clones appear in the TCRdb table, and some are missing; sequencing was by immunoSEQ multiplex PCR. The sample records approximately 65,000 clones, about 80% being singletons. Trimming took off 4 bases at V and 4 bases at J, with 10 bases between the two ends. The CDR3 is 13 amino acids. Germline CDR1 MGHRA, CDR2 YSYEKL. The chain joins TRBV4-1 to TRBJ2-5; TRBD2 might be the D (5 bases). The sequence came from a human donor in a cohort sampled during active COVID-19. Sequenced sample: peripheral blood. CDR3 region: CASSPLAGETQYF. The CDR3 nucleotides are TGCGCCAGCAGCCCGCTCGCGGGAGAGACCCAGTACTTC.